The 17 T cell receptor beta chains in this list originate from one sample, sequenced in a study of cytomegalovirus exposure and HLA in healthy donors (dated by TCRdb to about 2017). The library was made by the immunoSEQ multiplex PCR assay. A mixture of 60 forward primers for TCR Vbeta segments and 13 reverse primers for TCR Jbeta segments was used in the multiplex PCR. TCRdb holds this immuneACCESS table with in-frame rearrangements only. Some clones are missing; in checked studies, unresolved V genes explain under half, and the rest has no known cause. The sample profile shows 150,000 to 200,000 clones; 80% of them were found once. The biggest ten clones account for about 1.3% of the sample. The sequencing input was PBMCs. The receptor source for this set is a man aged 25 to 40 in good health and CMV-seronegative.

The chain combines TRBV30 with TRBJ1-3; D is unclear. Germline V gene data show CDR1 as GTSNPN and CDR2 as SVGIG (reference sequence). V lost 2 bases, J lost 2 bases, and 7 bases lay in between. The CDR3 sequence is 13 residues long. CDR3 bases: TGTGCCTGGAGTAGAGATACTGGAAACACCATATATTTT. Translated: CAWSRDTGNTIYF.

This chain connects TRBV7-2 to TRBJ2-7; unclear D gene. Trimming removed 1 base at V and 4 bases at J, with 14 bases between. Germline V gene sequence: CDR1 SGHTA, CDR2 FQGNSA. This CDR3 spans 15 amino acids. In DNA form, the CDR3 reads TGTGCCAGCAGCTTAGACACCGGGTTTTCATACGAGCAGTACTTC. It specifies CASSLDTGFSYEQYF.

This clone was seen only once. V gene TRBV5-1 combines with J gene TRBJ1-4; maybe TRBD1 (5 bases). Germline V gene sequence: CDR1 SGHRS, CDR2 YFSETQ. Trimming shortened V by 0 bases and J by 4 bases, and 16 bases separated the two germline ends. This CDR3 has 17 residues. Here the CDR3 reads CASSLAPGSGGNEKLFF. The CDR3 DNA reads TGCGCCAGCAGCTTGGCGCCAGGGAGCGGGGGTAATGAAAAACTGTTTTTT.

The CDR3 region is CASKLRDSFTDTQYF. The CDR3 bases are TGTGCCAGCAAGCTCCGGGATTCCTTCACAGATACGCAGTATTTT. The chain uses TRBV27 and TRBJ2-3; D may be TRBD2 (5 bases). Trimming shortened V by 7 bases and J by 2 bases, and 16 bases separated the two germline ends. Per the germline V gene, CDR1 is MNHEY and CDR2 is SMNVEV (reference sequence). This CDR3 contains 15 residues.

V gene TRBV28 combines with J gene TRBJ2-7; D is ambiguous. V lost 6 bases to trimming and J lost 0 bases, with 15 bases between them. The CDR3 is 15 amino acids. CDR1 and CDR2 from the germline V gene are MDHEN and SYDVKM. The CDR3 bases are TGTGCCAGCAGCTCAGTCAGGCCCGTCTCCTACGAGCAGTACTTC. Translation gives CASSSVRPVSYEQYF.

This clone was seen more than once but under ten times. CDR3 residues: CASSDREQKYEQYF. The DNA for the CDR3 is TGCGCCAGCAGTGACCGGGAGCAGAAGTACGAGCAGTACTTC. The chain has TRBV10-1 and TRBJ2-7; D possibly corresponds to TRBD2 (6 bases). CDR3 size: 14 residues. V was clipped by 3 bases and J by 4 bases, with 13 bases between them. The V gene's germline CDR1 is WNHNN and CDR2 SYGVQD (reference sequence).

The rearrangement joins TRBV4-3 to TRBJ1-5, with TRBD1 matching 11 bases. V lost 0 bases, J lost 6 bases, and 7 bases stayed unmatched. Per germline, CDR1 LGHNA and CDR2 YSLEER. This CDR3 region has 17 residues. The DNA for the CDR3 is TGCGCCAGCAGCCAAGATCTTGGGACAGGGGGTCTTCAGCCCCAGCATTTT. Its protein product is CASSQDLGTGGLQPQHF.

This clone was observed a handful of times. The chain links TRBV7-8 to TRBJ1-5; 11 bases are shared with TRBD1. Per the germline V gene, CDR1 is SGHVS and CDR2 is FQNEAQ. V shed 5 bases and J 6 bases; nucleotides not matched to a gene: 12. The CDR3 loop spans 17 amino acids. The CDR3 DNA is TGTGCCAGCAGCCTAGGACAGGGGGCTGGTTTCGGTCAGCCCCAGCATTTT. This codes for CASSLGQGAGFGQPQHF. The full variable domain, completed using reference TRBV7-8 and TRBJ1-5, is GAGVSQSPRYKVAKRGQDVALRCDPISGHVSLFWYQQALGQGPEFLTYFQNEAQLDKSGLPSDRFFAERPEGSVSTLKIQRTQQEDSAVYLCASSLGQGAGFGQPQHFGDGTRLSIL.

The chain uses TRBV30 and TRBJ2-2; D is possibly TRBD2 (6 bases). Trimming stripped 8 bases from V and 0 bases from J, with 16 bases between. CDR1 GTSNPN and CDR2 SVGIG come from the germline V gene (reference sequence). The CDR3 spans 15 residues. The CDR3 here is CAVNRGLTNTGELFF. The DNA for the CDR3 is TGTGCCGTCAATCGGGGACTTACGAACACCGGGGAGCTGTTTTTT.

In nucleotides, the CDR3 is TGTGCCGGGAGACTAGCGGGAGGGATTTACGAGCAGTACTTC. Protein product: CAGRLAGGIYEQYF. This chain links TRBV2 with TRBJ2-7; the match to TRBD2 covers 14 bases. The CDR3 has 14 amino acids. Germline CDR1 and CDR2: SNHLY and FYNNEI. Trimming removed 11 bases from V and 4 bases from J; junction bases left unmatched: 7.

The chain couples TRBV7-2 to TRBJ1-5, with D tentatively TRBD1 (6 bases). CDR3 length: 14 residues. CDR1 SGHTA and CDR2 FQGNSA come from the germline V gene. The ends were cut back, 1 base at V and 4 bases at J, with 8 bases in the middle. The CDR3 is CASSLGGTNQPQHF. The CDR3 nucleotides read TGTGCCAGCAGCTTAGGTGGGACAAATCAGCCCCAGCATTTT.

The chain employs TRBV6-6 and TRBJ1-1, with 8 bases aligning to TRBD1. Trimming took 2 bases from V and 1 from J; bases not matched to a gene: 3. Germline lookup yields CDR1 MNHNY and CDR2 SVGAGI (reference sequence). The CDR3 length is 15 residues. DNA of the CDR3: TGTGCCAGCAGTTACCTTACAGGGGGGAACACTGAAGCTTTCTTT. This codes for CASSYLTGGNTEAFF.

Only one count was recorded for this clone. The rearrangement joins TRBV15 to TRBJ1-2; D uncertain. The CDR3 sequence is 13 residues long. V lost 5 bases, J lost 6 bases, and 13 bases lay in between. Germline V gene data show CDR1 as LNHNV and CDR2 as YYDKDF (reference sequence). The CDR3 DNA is TGTGCCACCAGCCGAACCCGACTTAATGGCTACACCTTC. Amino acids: CATSRTRLNGYTF. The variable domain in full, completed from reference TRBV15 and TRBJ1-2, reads DAMVIQNPRYQVTQFGKPVTLSCSQTLNHNVMYWYQQKSSQAPKLLFHYYDKDFNNEADTPDNFQSRRPNTSFCFLDIRSPGLGDTAMYLCATSRTRLNGYTFGSGTRLTVV.

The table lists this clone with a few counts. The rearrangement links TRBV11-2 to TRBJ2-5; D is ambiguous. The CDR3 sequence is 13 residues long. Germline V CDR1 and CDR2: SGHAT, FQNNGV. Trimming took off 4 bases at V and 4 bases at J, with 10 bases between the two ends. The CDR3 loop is CASSSQERETQYF. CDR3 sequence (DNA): TGTGCCAGCAGCTCCCAGGAAAGAGAGACCCAGTACTTC.

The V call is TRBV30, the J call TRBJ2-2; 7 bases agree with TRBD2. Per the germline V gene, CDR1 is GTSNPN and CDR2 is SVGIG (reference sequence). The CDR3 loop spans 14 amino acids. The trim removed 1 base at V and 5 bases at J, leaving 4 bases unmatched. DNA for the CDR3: TGTGCCTGGAGTGGGGGACTAAGAACCGGGGAGCTGTTTTTT. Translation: CAWSGGLRTGELFF.

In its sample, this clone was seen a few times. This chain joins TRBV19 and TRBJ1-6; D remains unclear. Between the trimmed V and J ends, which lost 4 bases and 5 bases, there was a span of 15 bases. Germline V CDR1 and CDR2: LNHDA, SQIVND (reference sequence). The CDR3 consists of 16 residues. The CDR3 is CASSRVTESNNSPLHF. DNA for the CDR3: TGTGCCAGTAGTAGGGTCACGGAGTCCAATAATTCACCCCTCCACTTT.

The CDR3 region is CASSVAGGHEQYF. CDR3 DNA sequence: TGTGCCAGCAGCGTAGCAGGGGGCCACGAGCAGTACTTC. This rearrangement joins TRBV9 to TRBJ2-7; 8 bases are shared with TRBD1. CDR1 and CDR2 (germline): SGDLS, YYNGEE. V dropped 0 bases and J dropped 5; count of bases not matched to a gene: 1. The CDR3 is 13 residues long.